This note documents a single T cell receptor (beta chain) sequence. No antigen is known for it. The V and J ends lost 3 bases and 6 bases respectively, with 23 bases between them. The germline gives CDR1 LNHDA, CDR2 SQIVND (reference sequence). The CDR3 consists of 17 residues. Data came from immunoSEQ multiplex PCR; TCRdb stores just in-frame clones and leaves some out. Of 20,000 to 25,000 clones listed, about four fifths are singletons. This record comes from a study of PD-1 blockade in classical Hodgkin lymphoma. Study summary: Patients were dosed intravenously with nivolumab at 3 mg/kg every 2 weeks.

The time point here: cycle 4 day 1 (C4D1), after 6 weeks of nivolumab. All patients relapsed after autologous stem cell transplantation, and brentuximab vedotin exposure varied. General study findings and limits: Although disease activity or prior therapy may be involved, causes of the repertoire differences remain undefined. TCR diversity at baseline was reported to be reduced in newly diagnosed patients relative to healthy donors. When nivolumab was started under 1 year after ASCT, patients were excluded.

The origin of this receptor is a human donor with classical Hodgkin lymphoma. The sequences come from peripheral blood mononuclear cells (PBMCs), collected before the fourth cycle of nivolumab. This chain joins TRBV19 and TRBJ1-2; D perhaps matches TRBD1 (6 bases). CDR3 nucleotide sequence: TGTGCCAGTAGTATGCCCCCAGGAGGGGGTTCAAAGGATGGCTACACCTTC. It specifies CASSMPPGGGSKDGYTF.